A single TCR beta chain is shown here with its context. This record belongs to a study of OX40 agonist ivuxolimab in advanced cancers. Study-wide background: The patients received agonistic anti-OX40 (CD134) antibody ivuxolimab.

The CDR3 is made up of 13 amino acids. V dropped 5 bases and J dropped 7 bases, with 15 bases sitting between them. Germline loops: CDR1 SEHNR, CDR2 FQNEAQ (reference sequence). Assay used: immunoSEQ multiplex PCR; TCRdb lists only in-frame clones, some missing. The top ten hold 5% to 6.5% of the sample, which has roughly 76,000 clones, just over 90% seen once. The sample was CD4+ or CD8+ T cells sorted from blood, taken in a trial of the OX40 agonist ivuxolimab. The gene calls are TRBV7-9 and TRBJ2-7; D is perhaps TRBD1 (6 bases). This sequence was found in an adult with an advanced solid tumor such as melanoma, head and neck, liver or kidney cancer. The CDR3 nucleotides read TGTGCCAGCAGCCCGACAGGTGGTTGGGAGCAGTACTTC. It translates to CASSPTGGWEQYF. The full variable domain, completed using reference TRBV7-9 and TRBJ2-7, is DTGVSQNPRHKITKRGQNVTFRCDPISEHNRLYWYRQTLGQGPEFLTYFQNEAQLEKSRLLSDRFSAERPKGSFSTLEIQRTEQGDSAMYLCASSPTGGWEQYFGPGTRLTVT.